Here is one TCR beta chain with its context. The V end lost 4 bases, the J end lost 6 bases, and 13 bases lay between the germline ends. In germline, CDR1 is LGHDT, CDR2 YNNKEL (reference sequence). This CDR3 has 13 amino acids. This entry comes from a study of T cell responses to AZD1222 COVID-19 vaccine. Measured with immunoSEQ multiplex PCR; TCRdb has only the in-frame clones, and not every one. The sample yields about 120,000 clones, 70% to 90% seen once. Source: peripheral blood, taken on day 0 of AZD1222 vaccination. The V gene is TRBV3-1 (or the pseudogene TRBV3-2), the J gene TRBJ2-7, with D possibly being TRBD1 or TRBD2 (5 bases each). The clonotype originates from an adult in good health. In DNA form, the CDR3 reads TGTGCCAGCAGCCCCCGGGGCCGCACCGAGCAGTACTTC. This codes for CASSPRGRTEQYF.